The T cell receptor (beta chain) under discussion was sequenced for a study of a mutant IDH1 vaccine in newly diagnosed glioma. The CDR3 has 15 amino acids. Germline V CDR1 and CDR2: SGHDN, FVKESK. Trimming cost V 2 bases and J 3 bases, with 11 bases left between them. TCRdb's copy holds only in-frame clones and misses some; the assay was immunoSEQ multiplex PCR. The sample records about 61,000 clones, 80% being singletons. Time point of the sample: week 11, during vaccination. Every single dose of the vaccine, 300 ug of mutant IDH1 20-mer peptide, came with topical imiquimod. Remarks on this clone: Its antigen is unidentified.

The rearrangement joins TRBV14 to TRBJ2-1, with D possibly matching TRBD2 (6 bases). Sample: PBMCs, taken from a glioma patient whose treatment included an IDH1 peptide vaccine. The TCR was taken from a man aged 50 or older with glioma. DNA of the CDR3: TGTGCCAGCAGCCAACCCGGGCGGGGCTACAATGAGCAGTTCTTC. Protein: CASSQPGRGYNEQFF.